Sequencing of this TCR beta chain was carried out in a study of blood T cells in healthy people across ages. Study outcomes and limitations: Estimated diversity that came from one million T cells was considered an underestimate. CMV status of donors was unknown, possibly confounding expanded clonotype changes. Naive CD4+ cells and diversity were both higher in long-lived donors than in aged donors.

Using a J-beta primer mix together with a sample-barcoded 5' primer, a second PCR was run for about 6 to 11 cycles. Samples each returned at least 2.5 million CDR3-containing paired-end reads. From the 5' RACE reads, TCRdb called clonotypes with MiXCR, one entry per CDR3 protein. The table lists roughly 680,000 distinct CDR3 sequences, roughly half of them singletons. This clonotype was observed a handful of times. Its antigen is currently unknown. Sequencing was done on a sample of blood. The TCR was taken from an elderly woman in good health.

CDR3 sequence reads: CASSLEGRSNEQYF. As DNA, the CDR3 is TGCGCCAGCAGCTTGGAGGGCCGGAGCAATGAGCAGTACTTC. The chain combines TRBV5-1 with TRBJ2-5; D remains ambiguous. The CDR3 has 14 residues. Trimming pared 0 bases from V and 11 bases from J, leaving 17 bases between. Germline assignment: CDR1 SGHRS and CDR2 YFSETQ.